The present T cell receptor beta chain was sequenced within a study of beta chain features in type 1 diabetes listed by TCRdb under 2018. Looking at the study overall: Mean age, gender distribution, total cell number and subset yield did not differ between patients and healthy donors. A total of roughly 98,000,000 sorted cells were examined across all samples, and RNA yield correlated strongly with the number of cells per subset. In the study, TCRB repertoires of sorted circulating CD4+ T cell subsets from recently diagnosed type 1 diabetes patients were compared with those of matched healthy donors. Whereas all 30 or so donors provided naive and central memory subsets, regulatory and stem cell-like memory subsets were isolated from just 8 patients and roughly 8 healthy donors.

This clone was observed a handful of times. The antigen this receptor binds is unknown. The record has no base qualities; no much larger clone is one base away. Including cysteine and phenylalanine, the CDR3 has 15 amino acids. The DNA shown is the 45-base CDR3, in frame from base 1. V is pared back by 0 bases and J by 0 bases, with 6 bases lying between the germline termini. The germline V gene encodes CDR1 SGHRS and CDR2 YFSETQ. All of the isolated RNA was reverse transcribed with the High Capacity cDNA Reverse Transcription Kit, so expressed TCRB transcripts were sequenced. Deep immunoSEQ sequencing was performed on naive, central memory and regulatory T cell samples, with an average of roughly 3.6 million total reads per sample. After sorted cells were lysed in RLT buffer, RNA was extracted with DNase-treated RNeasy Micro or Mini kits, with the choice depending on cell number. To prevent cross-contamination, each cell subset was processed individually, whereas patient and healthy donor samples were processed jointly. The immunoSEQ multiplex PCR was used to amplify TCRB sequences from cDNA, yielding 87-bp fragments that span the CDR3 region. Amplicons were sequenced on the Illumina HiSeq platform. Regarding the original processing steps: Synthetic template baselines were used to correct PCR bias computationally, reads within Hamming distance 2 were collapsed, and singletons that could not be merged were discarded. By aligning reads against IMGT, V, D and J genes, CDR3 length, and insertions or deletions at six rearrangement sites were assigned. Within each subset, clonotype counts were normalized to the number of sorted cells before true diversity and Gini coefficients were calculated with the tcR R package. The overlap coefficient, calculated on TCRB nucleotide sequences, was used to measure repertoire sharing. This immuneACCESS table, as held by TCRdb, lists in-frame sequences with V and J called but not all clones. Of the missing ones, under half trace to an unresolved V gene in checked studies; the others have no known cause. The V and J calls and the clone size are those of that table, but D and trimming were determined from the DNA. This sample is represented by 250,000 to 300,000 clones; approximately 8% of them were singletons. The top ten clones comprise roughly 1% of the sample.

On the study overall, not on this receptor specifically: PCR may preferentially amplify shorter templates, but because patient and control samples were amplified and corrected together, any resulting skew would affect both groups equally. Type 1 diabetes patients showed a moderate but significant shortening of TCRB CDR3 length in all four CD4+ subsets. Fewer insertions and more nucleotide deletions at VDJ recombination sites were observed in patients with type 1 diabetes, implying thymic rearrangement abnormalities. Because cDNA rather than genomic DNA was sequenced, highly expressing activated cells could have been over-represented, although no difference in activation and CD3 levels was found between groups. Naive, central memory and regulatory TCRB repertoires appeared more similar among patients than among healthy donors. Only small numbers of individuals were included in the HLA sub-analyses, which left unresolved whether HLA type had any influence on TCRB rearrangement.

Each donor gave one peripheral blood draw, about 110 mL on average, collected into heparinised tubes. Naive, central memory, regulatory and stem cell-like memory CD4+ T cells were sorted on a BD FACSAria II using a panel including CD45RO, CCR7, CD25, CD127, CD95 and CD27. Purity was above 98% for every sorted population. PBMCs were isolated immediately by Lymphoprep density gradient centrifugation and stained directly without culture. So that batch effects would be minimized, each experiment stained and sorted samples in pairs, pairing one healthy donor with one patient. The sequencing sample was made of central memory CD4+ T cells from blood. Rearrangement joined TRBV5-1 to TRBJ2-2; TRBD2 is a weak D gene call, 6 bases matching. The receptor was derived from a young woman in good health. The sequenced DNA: TGCGCCAGCAGCTTGGGACTAGCGAACACCGGGGAGCTGTTTTTT. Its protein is CASSLGLANTGELFF.